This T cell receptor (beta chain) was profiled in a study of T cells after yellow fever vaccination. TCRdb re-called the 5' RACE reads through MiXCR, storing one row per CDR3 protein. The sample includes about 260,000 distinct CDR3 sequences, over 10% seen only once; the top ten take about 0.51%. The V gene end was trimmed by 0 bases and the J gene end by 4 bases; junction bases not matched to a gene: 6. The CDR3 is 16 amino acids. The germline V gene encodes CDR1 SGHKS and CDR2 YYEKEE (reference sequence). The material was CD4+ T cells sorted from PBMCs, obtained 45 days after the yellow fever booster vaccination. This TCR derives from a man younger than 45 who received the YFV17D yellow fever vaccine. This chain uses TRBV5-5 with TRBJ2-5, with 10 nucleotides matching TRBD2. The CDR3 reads CASSLGPSGSVETQYF. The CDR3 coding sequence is TGTGCCAGCAGCTTGGGTCCTAGCGGGAGCGTAGAGACCCAGTACTTC.